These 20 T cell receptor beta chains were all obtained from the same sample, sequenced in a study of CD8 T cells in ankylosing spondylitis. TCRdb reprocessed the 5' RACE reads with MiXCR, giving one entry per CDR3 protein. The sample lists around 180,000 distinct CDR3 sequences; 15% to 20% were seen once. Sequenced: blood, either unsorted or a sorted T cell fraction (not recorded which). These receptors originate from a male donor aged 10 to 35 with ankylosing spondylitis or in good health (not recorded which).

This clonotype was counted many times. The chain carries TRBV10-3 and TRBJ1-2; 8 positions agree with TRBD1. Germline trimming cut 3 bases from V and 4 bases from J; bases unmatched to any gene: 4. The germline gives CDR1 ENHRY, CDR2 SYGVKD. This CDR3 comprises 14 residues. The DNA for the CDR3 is TGTGCCATCAGTGACAACAGGGGGGGCTATGGCTACACCTTC. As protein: CAISDNRGGYGYTF.

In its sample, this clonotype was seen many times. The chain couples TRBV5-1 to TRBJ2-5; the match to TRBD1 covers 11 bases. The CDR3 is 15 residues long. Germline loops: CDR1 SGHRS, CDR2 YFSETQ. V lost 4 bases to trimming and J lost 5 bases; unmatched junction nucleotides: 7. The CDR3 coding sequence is TGCGCCAGCAGCGCCCGGACAGGGGGCGCGGAGACCCAGTACTTC. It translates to CASSARTGGAETQYF.

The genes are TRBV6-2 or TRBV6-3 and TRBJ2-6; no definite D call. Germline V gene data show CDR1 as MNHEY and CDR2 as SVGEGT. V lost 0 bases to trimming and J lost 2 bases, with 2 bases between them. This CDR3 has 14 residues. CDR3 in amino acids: CASSYSPGANVLTF. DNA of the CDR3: TGTGCCAGCAGTTACTCACCTGGGGCCAACGTCCTGACTTTC.

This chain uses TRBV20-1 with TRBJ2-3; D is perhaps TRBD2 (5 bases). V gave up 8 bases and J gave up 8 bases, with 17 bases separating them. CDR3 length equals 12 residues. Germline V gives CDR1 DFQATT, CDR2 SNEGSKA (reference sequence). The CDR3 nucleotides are TGCAGTCAACTAGATCCTCCGAGTACGCAGTATTTT. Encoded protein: CSQLDPPSTQYF.

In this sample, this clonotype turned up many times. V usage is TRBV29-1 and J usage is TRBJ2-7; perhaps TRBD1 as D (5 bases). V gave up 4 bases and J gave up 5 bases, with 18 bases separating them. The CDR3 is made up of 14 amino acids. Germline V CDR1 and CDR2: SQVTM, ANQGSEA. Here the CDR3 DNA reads TGCAGCGTTGTGCCCAGGACATGGATGGACGAGCAGTACTTC. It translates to CSVVPRTWMDEQYF.

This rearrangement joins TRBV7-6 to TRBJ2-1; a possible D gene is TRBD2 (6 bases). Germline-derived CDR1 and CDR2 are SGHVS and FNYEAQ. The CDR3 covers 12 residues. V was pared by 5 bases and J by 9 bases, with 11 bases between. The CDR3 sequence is CASSHVAAEQFF. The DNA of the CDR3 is TGTGCCAGCAGCCATGTAGCGGCTGAGCAGTTCTTC. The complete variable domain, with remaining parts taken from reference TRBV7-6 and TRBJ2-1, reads GAGVSQSPRYKVTKRGQDVALRCDPISGHVSLYWYRQALGQGPEFLTYFNYEAQQDKSGLPNDRFSAERPEGSISTLTIQRTEQRDSAMYRCASSHVAAEQFFGPGTRLTVL.

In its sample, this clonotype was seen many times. The CDR3 DNA is TGTGCCAGCAGCTCAGGGGGCCCAGAGACCCAGTACTTC. This gives the protein CASSSGGPETQYF. The chain couples TRBV28 to TRBJ2-5; 8 bases match TRBD1. The CDR3 runs to 13 residues. V was pared by 6 bases and J by 4 bases, with 4 bases of the junction left unmatched. Germline values: CDR1 MDHEN, CDR2 SYDVKM.

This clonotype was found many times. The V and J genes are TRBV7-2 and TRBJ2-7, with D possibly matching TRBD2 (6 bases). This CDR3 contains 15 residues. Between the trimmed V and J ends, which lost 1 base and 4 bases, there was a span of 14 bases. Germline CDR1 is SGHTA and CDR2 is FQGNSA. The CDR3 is CASSLGSAGRYEQYF. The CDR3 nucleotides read TGTGCCAGCAGCTTAGGTTCGGCAGGGAGGTACGAGCAGTACTTC.

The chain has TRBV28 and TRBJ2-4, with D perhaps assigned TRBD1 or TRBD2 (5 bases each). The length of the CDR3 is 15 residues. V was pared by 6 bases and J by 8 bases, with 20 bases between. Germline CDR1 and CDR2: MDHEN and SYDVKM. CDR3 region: CASSSLLDSGDIQYF. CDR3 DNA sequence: TGTGCCAGCAGCAGCCTACTAGACAGCGGCGACATTCAGTACTTC.

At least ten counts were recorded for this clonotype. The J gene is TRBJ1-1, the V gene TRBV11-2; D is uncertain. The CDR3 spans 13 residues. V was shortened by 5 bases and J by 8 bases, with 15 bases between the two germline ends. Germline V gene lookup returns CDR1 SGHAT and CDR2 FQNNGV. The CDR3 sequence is CASSPSRGREAFF. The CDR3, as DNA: TGTGCCAGCAGCCCTTCTAGAGGAAGAGAAGCTTTCTTT.

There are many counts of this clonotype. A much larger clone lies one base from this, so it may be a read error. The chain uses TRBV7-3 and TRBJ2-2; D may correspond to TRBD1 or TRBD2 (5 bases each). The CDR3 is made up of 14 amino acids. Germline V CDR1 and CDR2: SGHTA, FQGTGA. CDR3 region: CASSGTRGTGDLFF. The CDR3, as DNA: TGTGCCAGCAGCGGGACCCGTGGAACCGGGGACCTGTTTTTT.

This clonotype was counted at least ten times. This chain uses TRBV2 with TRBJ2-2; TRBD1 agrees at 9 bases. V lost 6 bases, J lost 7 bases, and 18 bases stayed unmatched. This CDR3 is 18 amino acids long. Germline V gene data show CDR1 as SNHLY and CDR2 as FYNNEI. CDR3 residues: CASRAHPQGQGRDGELFF. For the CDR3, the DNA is TGTGCCAGCAGGGCACACCCCCAGGGACAGGGAAGAGACGGGGAGCTGTTTTTT.

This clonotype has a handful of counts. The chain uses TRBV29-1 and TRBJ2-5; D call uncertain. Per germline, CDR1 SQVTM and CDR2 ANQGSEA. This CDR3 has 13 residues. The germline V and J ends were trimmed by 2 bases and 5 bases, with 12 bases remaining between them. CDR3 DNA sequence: TGCAGCGTTGAACGACGAATTGGCGAGACCCAGTACTTC. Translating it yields CSVERRIGETQYF.

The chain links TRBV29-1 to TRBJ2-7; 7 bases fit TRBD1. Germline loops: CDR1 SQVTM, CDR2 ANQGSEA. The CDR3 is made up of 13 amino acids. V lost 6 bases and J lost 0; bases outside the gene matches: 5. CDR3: CSVETGVSYEQYF. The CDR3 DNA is TGCAGCGTCGAAACAGGGGTCTCCTACGAGCAGTACTTC.

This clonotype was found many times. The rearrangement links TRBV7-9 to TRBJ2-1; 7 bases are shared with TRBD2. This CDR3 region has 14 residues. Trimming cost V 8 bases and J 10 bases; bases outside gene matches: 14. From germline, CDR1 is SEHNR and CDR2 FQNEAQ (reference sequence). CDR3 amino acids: CASSLARELAEQFF. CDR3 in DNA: TGTGCCAGCTCTTTGGCGCGGGAGCTCGCCGAGCAGTTCTTC.

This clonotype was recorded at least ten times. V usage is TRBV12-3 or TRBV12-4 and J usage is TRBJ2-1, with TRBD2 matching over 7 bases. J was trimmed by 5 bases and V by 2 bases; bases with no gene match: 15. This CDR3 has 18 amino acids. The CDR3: CASSLNHWGGPQDNEQFF. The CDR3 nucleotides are TGTGCCAGCAGTTTAAATCACTGGGGGGGACCACAGGACAATGAGCAGTTCTTC.

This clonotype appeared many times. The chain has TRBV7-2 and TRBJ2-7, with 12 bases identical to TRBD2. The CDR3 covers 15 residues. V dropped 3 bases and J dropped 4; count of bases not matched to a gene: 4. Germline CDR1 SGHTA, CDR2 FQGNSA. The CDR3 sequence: CASSFTSGRSYEQYF. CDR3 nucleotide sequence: TGTGCCAGCAGCTTCACTAGCGGGAGGAGTTACGAGCAGTACTTC.

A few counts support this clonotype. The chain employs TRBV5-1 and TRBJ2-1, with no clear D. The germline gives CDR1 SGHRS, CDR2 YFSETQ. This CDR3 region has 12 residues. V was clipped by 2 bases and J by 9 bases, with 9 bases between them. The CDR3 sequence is CASSFDLAEQFF. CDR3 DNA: TGCGCCAGCAGCTTTGACCTGGCTGAGCAGTTCTTC.

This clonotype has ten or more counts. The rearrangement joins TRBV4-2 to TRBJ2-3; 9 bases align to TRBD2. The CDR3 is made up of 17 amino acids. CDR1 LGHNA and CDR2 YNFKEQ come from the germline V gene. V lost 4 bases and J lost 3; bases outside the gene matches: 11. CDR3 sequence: CASSRGEAGGRTDTQYF. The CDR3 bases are TGTGCCAGCAGCCGAGGGGAAGCGGGAGGTAGGACAGATACGCAGTATTTT.

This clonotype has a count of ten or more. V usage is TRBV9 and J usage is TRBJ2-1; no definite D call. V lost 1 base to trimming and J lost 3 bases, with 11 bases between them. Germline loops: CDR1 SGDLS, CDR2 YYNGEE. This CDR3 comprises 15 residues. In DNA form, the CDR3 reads TGTGCCAGCAGCGTACTCGCGACTTACTACAATGAGCAGTTCTTC. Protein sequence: CASSVLATYYNEQFF.